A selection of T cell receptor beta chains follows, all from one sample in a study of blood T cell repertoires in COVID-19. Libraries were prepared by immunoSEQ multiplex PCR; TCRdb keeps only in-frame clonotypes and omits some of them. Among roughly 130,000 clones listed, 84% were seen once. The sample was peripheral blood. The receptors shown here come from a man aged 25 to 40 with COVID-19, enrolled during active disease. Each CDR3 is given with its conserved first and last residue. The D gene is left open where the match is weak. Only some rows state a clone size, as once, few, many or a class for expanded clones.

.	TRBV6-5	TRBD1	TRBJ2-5	CASSKGQLETQYF	TGTGCCAGCAGTAAGGGACAGCTGGAGACCCAGTACTTC
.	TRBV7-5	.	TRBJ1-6	CARGAYSPLHF	TGTGCCAGGGGGGCCTATTCACCCCTCCACTTT
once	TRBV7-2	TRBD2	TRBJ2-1	CASSARLAGVSEQFF	TGTGCCAGCAGCGCCCGACTAGCGGGAGTGTCTGAGCAGTTCTTC
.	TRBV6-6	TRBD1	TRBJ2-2	CASSLTGGDTGELFF	TGTGCCAGCAGTCTTACAGGGGGCGACACCGGGGAGCTGTTTTTT
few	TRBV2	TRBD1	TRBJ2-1	CASLYTGGLNYNEQFF	TGTGCCAGTCTGTACACAGGGGGGCTTAACTACAATGAGCAGTTCTTC
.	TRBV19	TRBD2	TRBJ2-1	CASSRREGPTNEQFF	TGTGCCAGTAGTAGGCGGGAGGGCCCAACAAATGAGCAGTTCTTC
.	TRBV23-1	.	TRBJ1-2	CASSQRVGGSNYGYTF	TGCGCCAGCAGTCAAAGGGTGGGGGGATCCAACTATGGCTACACCTTC
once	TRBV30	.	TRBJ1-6	CAWRANSPLHF	TGTGCCTGGAGGGCCAATTCACCCCTCCACTTT
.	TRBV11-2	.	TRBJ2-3	CASSLPGQGGLTRDTQYF	TGTGCCAGCAGCTTACCCGGTCAGGGCGGCTTAACGAGAGATACGCAGTATTTT
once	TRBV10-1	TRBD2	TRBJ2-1	CASSSGRGQFF	TGCGCCAGCAGTAGCGGGAGAGGGCAGTTCTTC
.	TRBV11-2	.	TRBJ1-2	CASSHARGGGYTF	TGTGCCAGCAGCCACGCGAGGGGAGGAGGCTACACCTTC
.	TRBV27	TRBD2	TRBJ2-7	CASAAREGEQYF	TGTGCCAGCGCCGCCCGGGAGGGCGAGCAGTACTTC
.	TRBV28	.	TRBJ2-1	CASSAVRNEQFF	TGTGCCAGCAGTGCCGTGAGGAATGAGCAGTTCTTC
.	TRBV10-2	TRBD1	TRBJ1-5	CASTQGDQPQHF	TGCGCCAGCACACAGGGGGATCAGCCCCAGCATTTT
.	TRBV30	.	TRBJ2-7	CACKRAYEQYF	TGTGCCTGTAAGAGAGCCTACGAGCAGTACTTC
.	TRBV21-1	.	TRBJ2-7	CASSKLDSTGTYEQYF	TGTGCCAGCAGCAAACTGGACAGTACTGGTACATACGAGCAGTACTTC
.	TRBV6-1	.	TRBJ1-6	CASSERSLTGSPLHF	TGTGCCAGCAGTGAAAGGAGCCTGACCGGATCACCCCTCCACTTT
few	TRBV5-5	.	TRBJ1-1	CASRSRKDASTEAFF	TGTGCCAGCAGGTCGAGGAAAGACGCGAGCACTGAAGCTTTCTTT
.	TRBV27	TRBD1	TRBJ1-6	CASSLSSAGGISPLHF	TGTGCCAGCAGTTTATCGTCAGCAGGGGGGATTTCACCCCTCCACTTT
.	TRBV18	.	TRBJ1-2	CASSPRDGGGYTF	TGTGCCAGCTCTCCTCGTGATGGTGGCGGCTACACCTTC
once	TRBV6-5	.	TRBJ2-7	CASDPRGYYYEQYF	TGTGCCAGCGACCCCCGAGGCTACTACTACGAGCAGTACTTC
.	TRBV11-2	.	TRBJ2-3	CASSLTGTSTDTQYF	TGTGCCAGCAGCTTGACAGGGACTAGCACAGATACGCAGTATTTT
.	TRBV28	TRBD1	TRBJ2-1	CASREPGTGTNSEQFF	TGTGCCAGCAGAGAACCAGGGACAGGCACCAACAGTGAGCAGTTCTTC
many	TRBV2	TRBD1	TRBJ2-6	CASSAAQGVSSGANVLTF	TGTGCCAGCAGTGCGGCACAGGGGGTATCCTCTGGGGCCAACGTCCTGACTTTC
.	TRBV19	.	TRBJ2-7	CASSMSQAYEQYF	TGTGCCAGTAGTATGTCACAGGCCTACGAGCAGTACTTC
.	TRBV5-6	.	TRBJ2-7	CASSFPGVSSYEQYF	TGTGCCAGCAGCTTCCCGGGGGTTTCCTCCTACGAGCAGTACTTC
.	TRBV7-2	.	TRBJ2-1	CASSLGPARGNEQFF	TGTGCCAGCAGCTTAGGCCCAGCGAGAGGCAATGAGCAGTTCTTC
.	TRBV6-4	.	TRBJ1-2	CASSQTGVGYTF	TGTGCCAGCAGTCAGACAGGCGTGGGCTACACCTTC
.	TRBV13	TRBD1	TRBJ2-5	CASSGRTGARGDRGTQYF	TGTGCCAGCAGCGGTAGGACAGGGGCGAGGGGGGACCGGGGGACCCAGTACTTC
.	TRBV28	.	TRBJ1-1	CASSPGGGPNTEAFF	TGTGCCAGCTCCCCTGGGGGGGGCCCGAACACTGAAGCTTTCTTT
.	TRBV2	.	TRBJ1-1	CASRIGAEAFF	TGTGCCAGCAGGATCGGAGCTGAAGCTTTCTTT
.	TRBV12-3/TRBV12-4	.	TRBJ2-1	CASQRGEQFF	TGTGCCAGCCAACGGGGTGAGCAGTTCTTC
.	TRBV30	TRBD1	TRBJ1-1	CAWSVTGQGARAFF	TGTGCCTGGAGTGTAACAGGGCAGGGGGCGCGGGCTTTCTTT
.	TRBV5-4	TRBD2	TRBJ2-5	CASSAPGLAGGETQYF	TGTGCCAGCAGCGCCCCGGGACTAGCGGGAGGAGAGACCCAGTACTTC
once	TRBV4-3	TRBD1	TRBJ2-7	CASSPGQETYEQYF	TGCGCCAGCAGCCCAGGACAGGAGACCTACGAGCAGTACTTC
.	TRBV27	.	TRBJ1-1	CASRIQGHTEAFF	TGTGCCAGCAGAATCCAGGGGCACACTGAAGCTTTCTTT
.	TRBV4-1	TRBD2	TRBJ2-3	CASSRSLAGTDTQYF	TGCGCCAGCAGCCGCTCCCTAGCGGGCACAGATACGCAGTATTTT